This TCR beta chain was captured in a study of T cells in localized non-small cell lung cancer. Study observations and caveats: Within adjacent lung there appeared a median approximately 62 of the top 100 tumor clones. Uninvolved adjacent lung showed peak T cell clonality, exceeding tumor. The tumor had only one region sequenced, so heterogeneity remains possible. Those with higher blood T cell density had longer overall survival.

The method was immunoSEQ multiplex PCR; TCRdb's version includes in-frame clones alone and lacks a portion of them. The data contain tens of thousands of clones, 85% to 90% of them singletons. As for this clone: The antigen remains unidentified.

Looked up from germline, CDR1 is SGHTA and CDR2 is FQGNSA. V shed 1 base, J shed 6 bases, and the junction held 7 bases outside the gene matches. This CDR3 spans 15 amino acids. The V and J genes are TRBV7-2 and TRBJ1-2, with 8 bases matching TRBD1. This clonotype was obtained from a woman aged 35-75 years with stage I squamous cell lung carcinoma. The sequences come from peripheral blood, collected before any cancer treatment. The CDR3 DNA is TGTGCCAGCAGCTTAGGGTTTCAGGGGGCGGATGGCTACACCTTC. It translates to CASSLGFQGADGYTF.